Listed below are T cell receptor beta chains from one sample, sequenced in a study of T cells in Graves' hyperthyroidism and ophthalmopathy. TCRdb reprocessed the multiplex PCR reads with MiXCR, giving one entry per CDR3 protein. Of approximately 590,000 distinct CDR3 sequences listed, under 60% were seen once; the top ten hold roughly 8.2%. Sequenced: peripheral blood or thyroid tissue (not recorded which). The source of these receptors is a woman aged 18 to 35 with Graves' hyperthyroidism. Each CDR3 is given with its conserved first and last residue. D genes are given only for firm matches. A row's size may be missing; if present it is once, few, many or a size class.

.	TRBV7-8	13	.	TRBJ2-7	TGTGCCAGCAGCGTTGAGGCCGGATACGAGCAGTACTTC	CASSVEAGYEQYF
.	TRBV9	13	.	TRBJ1-2	TGTGCCAGCAGCCTCCCAGGGCGGGATGGCTACACCTTC	CASSLPGRDGYTF
TRBD1	TRBV2	13	.	TRBJ1-2	TGTGCCAGGGCATTAGGGGGCCTTGATGGCTACACCTTC	CARALGGLDGYTF
.	TRBV10-2	10	many	TRBJ2-5	TGCGCCACCCGACAAGAGACCCAGTACTTC	CATRQETQYF
TRBD1	TRBV24-1	16	.	TRBJ1-5	TGTGCCACCAGTGTCTCAGGACAGGGAAGGGATCAGCCCCAGCATTTT	CATSVSGQGRDQPQHF
.	TRBV10-2	15	.	TRBJ2-7	TGCGCCAGCAAAGGGCAGCCGGGACTCTCCTACGAGCAGTACTTC	CASKGQPGLSYEQYF
TRBD1	TRBV29-1	15	few	TRBJ1-2	TGCAGCGTTGATCCGGGACAGGGTTATTCGCATGGCTACACCTTC	CSVDPGQGYSHGYTF
.	TRBV11-3	15	many	TRBJ2-2	TGTGCCAGCAGTTCGATAGGGGCGAACACCGGGGAGCTGTTTTTT	CASSSIGANTGELFF
TRBD2	TRBV29-1	15	many	TRBJ2-5	TGCAGCGTTGGGCCTAGCGGGAGGTTGGAAGAGACCCAGTACTTC	CSVGPSGRLEETQYF
.	TRBV6-4	13	.	TRBJ1-2	TGTGCCAGCAGTGACACCAGTAAGCGGGGAGCCACCTTC	CASSDTSKRGATF
.	TRBV6-5	13	.	TRBJ2-2	TGTGCCAGCAGTTACTCGATAGCGGGGGAGCTGTTTTTT	CASSYSIAGELFF
TRBD1	TRBV24-1	16	.	TRBJ1-2	TGTGCCACCAGCAGTGCCCGGGACAGGGACGTGAATGGCTACACCTTC	CATSSARDRDVNGYTF
TRBD2	TRBV7-9	15	many	TRBJ2-7	TGTGCCAGCAGCGACGGACTAGCGGGGACCTACGAGCAGTACTTC	CASSDGLAGTYEQYF
.	TRBV7-6	12	.	TRBJ2-5	TGTGCCAGCAGACACGACAGGGAGGCCCAGTACTTC	CASRHDREAQYF
.	TRBV6-5	14	once	TRBJ1-1	TGTGCCAGCAGTTACACTCAGGGGAACACTGAAGCTTTCTTT	CASSYTQGNTEAFF
TRBD1	TRBV7-9	13	few	TRBJ2-5	TGTGCCAGCACCTCGGGACAGAAAGAGACCCAGTACTTC	CASTSGQKETQYF
.	TRBV19	15	few	TRBJ1-5	TGTGCCAGTAGTATAAAGCCCGGCAGGGTACAGCCCCAGCATTTT	CASSIKPGRVQPQHF
TRBD2	TRBV15	17	.	TRBJ2-6	TGTGCCACCAGCAGAGGTTTTAGCGGGAGAGGGTCCTACGTCCTGACTTTC	CATSRGFSGRGSYVLTF
TRBD1	TRBV7-3	15	.	TRBJ1-1	TGTGCCAGCAGCCCCACCGGACAGGGGAGGGCTGAAGCTTTCTTT	CASSPTGQGRAEAFF
.	TRBV9	15	once	TRBJ1-2	TGTGCCAGCAGCGCCCTGCACAGGTCGGAGAGGGGCTACACCTTC	CASSALHRSERGYTF
.	TRBV10-3	15	few	TRBJ2-6	TGTGCCAGCAGTTACGAAACCTCTGGGGCCAACGTCCTGACTTTC	CASSYETSGANVLTF
TRBD2	TRBV5-1	15	.	TRBJ2-5	TGCGCCAGTCGACTAGCGGGAGAGGGTCAAGAGACCCAGTACTTC	CASRLAGEGQETQYF
.	TRBV19	14	many	TRBJ1-5	TGTGCCAGTAGTATACGGGGGGGGAATCAGCCCCAGCATTTT	CASSIRGGNQPQHF
TRBD1	TRBV10-3	14	.	TRBJ1-6	TGTGCCATCAGTGACGGACAGGCATATTCACCCCTCCACTTT	CAISDGQAYSPLHF
.	TRBV19	16	.	TRBJ1-6	TGTGCCAGTAGTAAAGGGCGCATTGGAGATGGGTCACCCCTCCACTTT	CASSKGRIGDGSPLHF
TRBD2	TRBV9	15	.	TRBJ2-2	TGTGCCAGCAGCGCTAGCGGAGCGAACACCGGGGAGCTGGTTTTT	CASSASGANTGELVF
TRBD2	TRBV6-2/TRBV6-3	15	.	TRBJ2-5	TGTGCCAGCAGTTCGCAAGCGGGAGGGGGGGAGACCCAGTACTTC	CASSSQAGGGETQYF
TRBD2	TRBV7-2	16	few	TRBJ2-6	TGTGCCAGCACGCTAGCGGGAGTAGGTGGGGCCAACGTCCTGACTTTC	CASTLAGVGGANVLTF
TRBD2	TRBV20-1	13	few	TRBJ2-7	TGCAGTGCTCGGACTAGCGGGATAGACGAGCAGTACTTC	CSARTSGIDEQYF
.	TRBV19	14	.	TRBJ2-2	TGTGCCAGTCGTATAACGGGAACCACCGGGGAGCTGTTTTTT	CASRITGTTGELFF
TRBD1	TRBV19	15	.	TRBJ1-1	TGTGCCAGTAGTAGACAGGGGGCGCGGAACACTGAAGCTTTCTTT	CASSRQGARNTEAFF
TRBD1	TRBV29-1	12	.	TRBJ1-2	TGCAGCGTTTCAGGGGGCGCCTATGGCTACACCTTC	CSVSGGAYGYTF
.	TRBV25-1	14	.	TRBJ1-5	TGTGCCATCCTTACGGGGACACGGAATCAGCCCCAGCATTTT	CAILTGTRNQPQHF
.	TRBV29-1	18	.	TRBJ2-6	TGCAGCGTTGAAGATCGGACCGGCGGAAGCTCTGGGGCCAACGTCCTGACTTTC	CSVEDRTGGSSGANVLTF
TRBD1	TRBV9	15	.	TRBJ1-1	TGTGCCAGCAGCGCAACGTACGACAGGGAAACTGAAGCTTTCTTT	CASSATYDRETEAFF
.	TRBV7-9	15	.	TRBJ2-7	TGTGCCAGCAGCAGGCAAAGGGGCGACTCCTACGAGCAGTACTTC	CASSRQRGDSYEQYF
.	TRBV25-1	12	.	TRBJ1-2	TGTGCTCCCGACAGACTAGCCTATGGCTACACCTTC	CAPDRLAYGYTF
.	TRBV12-3/TRBV12-4	13	.	TRBJ2-2	TGTGCCAGCAGGCCCCAGGACACCGGGGAGCTGTTTTTT	CASRPQDTGELFF
TRBD1	TRBV7-9	16	many	TRBJ2-5	TGTGCCAGCAGGGTTAACAGGGGCGGCACGTCCGAGACCCAGTACTTC	CASRVNRGGTSETQYF
.	TRBV19	16	.	TRBJ1-5	TGTGCCAGTAGATCCCCGGGAGGGAGCCCTGCTCAGCCCCAGCATTTT	CASRSPGGSPAQPQHF
.	TRBV2	15	many	TRBJ1-6	TGTGCCAGCAGTGAAGGCACCACTAGGGTTTCACCCCTCCACTTT	CASSEGTTRVSPLHF
.	TRBV7-2	13	.	TRBJ1-2	TGTGCCAGCAGCCTTGACAGACTCTATGGCTACACCTTC	CASSLDRLYGYTF
TRBD1	TRBV10-2	13	.	TRBJ1-5	TGTGCCAGCAGTTACACAGGGGTCCAGCCCCAGCATTTT	CASSYTGVQPQHF
.	TRBV20-1	13	.	TRBJ1-1	TGCAGTGCTAGGATGGACGGTGGCACTGAAGCTTTCTTT	CSARMDGGTEAFF
.	TRBV15	13	.	TRBJ2-5	TGTGCCACCAGCGGAGATTGGGATCAGCCCCAGTACTTC	CATSGDWDQPQYF
.	TRBV7-2	15	few	TRBJ2-5	TGTGCCAGCAGCTTTCCCCTGACGTCCCTAGAGACCCAGTACTTC	CASSFPLTSLETQYF
.	TRBV12-3/TRBV12-4	15	.	TRBJ2-7	TGTGCCAGCAGCTCCTTCAGGGATATCACCTACGAGCAGTACTTC	CASSSFRDITYEQYF
TRBD1	TRBV19	13	.	TRBJ1-1	TGTGCCAGTGGGGACAGGTGGAACACTGAAGCTTTCTTT	CASGDRWNTEAFF
.	TRBV10-3	13	.	TRBJ1-2	TGTGCCATCAGTGACGGCAGCTACTATGGCTACACCTTC	CAISDGSYYGYTF
.	TRBV14	20	.	TRBJ1-1	TGTGCCAGCAGCCAAGATTCCCCAGGCAGGAGGAGAAGGATGGACACTGAAGCTTTCTTT	CASSQDSPGRRRRMDTEAFF
.	TRBV19	17	.	TRBJ1-2	TGTGCCAGTAGTATAGGTCGTCCGACAAATACTAACTATGGCTACACCTTC	CASSIGRPTNTNYGYTF
.	TRBV5-1	14	few	TRBJ1-5	TGCGCCAGCAGCTTGTGGGGACCTAATCAGCCCCAGCATTTT	CASSLWGPNQPQHF
.	TRBV29-1	13	many	TRBJ1-4	TGCAGCGTCGGGCCATCAACTAATGAAAAACTGTTTTTT	CSVGPSTNEKLFF
.	TRBV20-1	13	.	TRBJ2-7	TGCAGTGCTAGGGGTAGAAGAGAAGGCGAGCAGTACTTC	CSARGRREGEQYF